This TCR beta chain was identified in a study of T cell responses to AZD1222 COVID-19 vaccine. Profiled with immunoSEQ multiplex PCR; TCRdb holds only in-frame clones, not every one. Counted here are about 120,000 clones, about 91% occurring once; the ten biggest clones make up approximately 3%. Remarks on this clone: Antigen unknown.

General study results and limits: Close to half of all spike-specific TCRs reportedly target regions of the variants that are unmutated. Across spike, vaccine-associated CD4 TCRs were found, dominant at 160-218 and 743-854. Only a handful of AZD1222 recipients, several in all, had baseline seropositivity. Clonal diversity was possibly underestimated, and the donors were mostly white British, with more females.

Germline CDR1 SGDLS, CDR2 YYNGEE. The CDR3 runs 15 residues. V was pared by 0 bases and J by 4 bases, with 10 bases between. The clonotype comes from an adult in good health. The chain joins TRBV9 to TRBJ1-4; D not certain. Sequencing used peripheral blood, obtained on day 0 of AZD1222 vaccination. CDR3 nucleotide sequence: TGTGCCAGCAGCGTAGCCATCGGCGGTAATGAAAAACTGTTTTTT. Translation: CASSVAIGGNEKLFF. The variable domain in full, with the rest retrieved from reference TRBV9 and TRBJ1-4, is DSGVTQTPKHLITATGQRVTLRCSPRSGDLSVYWYQQSLDQGLQFLIQYYNGEERAKGNILERFSAQQFPDLHSELNLSSLELGDSALYFCASSVAIGGNEKLFFGSGTQLSVL.